Below are 14 T cell receptor beta chains sequenced from a single sample in a study of T cells in Graves' hyperthyroidism and ophthalmopathy. Authors of the study amplified TCR beta CDR3 regions from RNA transcripts. Researchers ran a first-round RT-PCR on the TCR CDR3 using the HTBI primer set. In TCRdb, the multiplex PCR reads were re-called with MiXCR into one record per CDR3 protein. The profile shows under 400,000 distinct CDR3 sequences, 15% to 20% of them singletons. Sequencing was performed on blood. The receptors originated from a woman in her 40s with Graves' ophthalmopathy.

This clonotype was found many times. The chain carries TRBV28 and TRBJ1-1, with TRBD1 as a possible D gene (5 bases). This CDR3 is 15 amino acids long. Deletions cut 6 bases from V and 6 bases from J, with 20 bases between. Germline V lookup: CDR1 MDHEN, CDR2 SYDVKM. CDR3 DNA: TGTGCCAGCAGCTCTGCGTCAGGGTACGGGGCTGAAGCTTTCTTT. The encoded protein is CASSSASGYGAEAFF. The full variable domain, rest sourced from reference TRBV28 and TRBJ1-1, is DVKVTQSSRYLVKRTGEKVFLECVQDMDHENMFWYRQDPGLGLRLIYFSYDVKMKEKGDIPEGYSVSREKKERFSLILESASTNQTSMYLCASSSASGYGAEAFFGQGTRLTVV.

This clonotype was observed many times. The chain joins TRBV10-3 to TRBJ2-5, with 15 bases matching TRBD2. The trim removed 3 bases at V and 5 bases at J, leaving 10 bases unmatched. Germline V gene lookup returns CDR1 ENHRY and CDR2 SYGVKD. CDR3 length: 18 residues. CDR3 bases: TGTGCCATCAGTGACCCCCGGACTAGCGGGAGGGCCTGGGAGACCCAGTACTTC. This codes for CAISDPRTSGRAWETQYF.

This clonotype was detected once. The chain has TRBV6-1 and TRBJ1-1; D uncertain. Germline V lookup: CDR1 MNHNS, CDR2 SASEGT. The CDR3 totals 13 residues. The ends were cut back, 1 base at V and 6 bases at J, with 9 bases in the middle. The CDR3 reads CASSEEGGSEAFF. DNA for the CDR3: TGTGCCAGCAGTGAAGAAGGAGGGTCTGAAGCTTTCTTT.

This clonotype was observed at least ten times. The chain employs TRBV14 and TRBJ2-5; no definite D call. The V end was cut by 1 base, the J end by 1 base, with 10 bases between. The CDR3 consists of 15 residues. The V gene's germline CDR1 is SGHDN and CDR2 FVKESK. CDR3: CASSQGEGFQETQYF. As DNA, the CDR3 is TGTGCCAGCAGCCAAGGGGAAGGGTTCCAAGAGACCCAGTACTTC.

The table lists this clonotype with many counts. An end of the junction does not agree with germline; a read error may underlie this. V usage is TRBV29-1 and J usage is TRBJ2-2; maybe TRBD2 (7 bases). From germline, CDR1 is SQVTM and CDR2 ANQGSEA. The CDR3 spans 14 residues. The CDR3 DNA is TGCAGCGTGTCGGGGGGCGGAACCACCGGGGAGCCGTTTTTT. Amino acids: CSVSGGGTTGEPFF.

Ten or more counts support this clonotype. The J gene is TRBJ2-2, the V gene TRBV28; D gene uncertain. V lost 0 bases and J lost 5, with 4 bases in between. This CDR3 is 13 amino acids long. Germline V lookup: CDR1 MDHEN, CDR2 SYDVKM. CDR3: CASSLWGTGELFF. The CDR3 bases are TGTGCCAGCAGTTTATGGGGGACCGGGGAGCTGTTTTTT.

This clonotype was seen repeatedly, ten times or more. This rearrangement joins TRBV20-1 to TRBJ2-7, with 9 nucleotides matching TRBD2. The germline CDR1 and CDR2 sequences are DFQATT and SNEGSKA (reference sequence). J was trimmed by 2 bases and V by 3 bases; bases with no gene match: 5. There are 14 residues in the CDR3. CDR3 coding DNA: TGCAGTGCTAGTAGCGCGGGAGGGCCCTACGAGCAGTACTTC. This gives the protein CSASSAGGPYEQYF.

This clonotype was picked up many times. The chain uses TRBV12-3 or TRBV12-4 and TRBJ1-1; D uncertain. CDR3 size: 13 residues. V lost 0 bases and J lost 4, with 6 bases in between. CDR3 protein: CASSLAWGTEAFF. Here the CDR3 DNA reads TGTGCCAGCAGTTTAGCTTGGGGCACTGAAGCTTTCTTT.

In its sample, this clonotype was seen a few times. The genes are TRBV10-2 and TRBJ2-5, with D perhaps matching TRBD1 or TRBD2 (5 bases each). Looked up from germline, CDR1 is WSHSY and CDR2 is SAAADI. This CDR3 has 13 amino acids. V shed 4 bases and J shed 5 bases, with 11 bases lying between them. CDR3: CASSALGRETQYF. CDR3 nucleotides: TGCGCCAGCAGTGCTTTGGGACGGGAGACCCAGTACTTC.

This clonotype came up many times. The gene calls are TRBV18 and TRBJ2-7; no clear D. This CDR3 contains 16 residues. The germline V and J ends were trimmed by 4 bases and 5 bases, with 21 bases remaining between them. In germline, CDR1 is KGHSH, CDR2 LQKENI. Written as DNA, the CDR3 is TGTGCCAGCTCACTATTGGGATCGAGCGATTTCAACGAGCAGTACTTC. Translated: CASSLLGSSDFNEQYF.

This clonotype occurred many times. The gene calls are TRBV9 and TRBJ2-7; the D gene is possibly TRBD1 (9 bases). The CDR3 covers 15 residues. Looked up from germline, CDR1 is SGDLS and CDR2 is YYNGEE. Deletions cut 2 bases from V and 4 bases from J, with 16 bases between. The CDR3 sequence is CASSVGGDRAYEQYF. DNA of the CDR3: TGTGCCAGCAGCGTCGGGGGGGACAGGGCTTACGAGCAGTACTTC. The complete variable domain, with remaining parts taken from reference TRBV9 and TRBJ2-7, reads DSGVTQTPKHLITATGQRVTLRCSPRSGDLSVYWYQQSLDQGLQFLIQYYNGEERAKGNILERFSAQQFPDLHSELNLSSLELGDSALYFCASSVGGDRAYEQYFGPGTRLTVT.

In its sample, this clonotype was seen many times. J is TRBJ2-7 and V is TRBV30; 8 bases are a match to TRBD2. CDR1 GTSNPN and CDR2 SVGIG come from the germline V gene (reference sequence). V shed 4 bases and J 5 bases; nucleotides not matched to a gene: 7. This CDR3 has 13 residues. CDR3 sequence reads: CAWTSGSQDEQYF. The DNA of the CDR3 is TGTGCCTGGACGAGCGGGAGTCAGGACGAGCAGTACTTC.

To note about this clonotype: A much larger clone lies a single base off, so this may be a read error. The conserved final phenylalanine or tryptophan is absent from the CDR3, which likely points to a read error. The CDR3 DNA reads TGCGCCAGCAGCCCGGTCAGGGGTAACGAGCAGTACCTC. This gives the protein CASSPVRGNEQYL. The chain uses TRBV4-1 and TRBJ2-7; a weak D match, TRBD1 (6 bases). Germline values: CDR1 MGHRA, CDR2 YSYEKL. V was pared by 4 bases and J by 5 bases, with 12 bases between. CDR3 length: 13 amino acids.

This clonotype was detected ten times or more. The chain recombines TRBV11-2 with TRBJ2-7; the match to TRBD2 covers 11 bases. There are 16 residues in the CDR3. CDR1 is SGHAT, CDR2 FQNNGV, per germline. Losses at the gene ends were 0 bases for V and 4 bases for J; bases not matched to a gene: 5. The CDR3 DNA follows: TGTGCCAGCAGCTTAGATAGCGGGAGGGCCCATTACGAGCAGTACTTC. Its translation: CASSLDSGRAHYEQYF.